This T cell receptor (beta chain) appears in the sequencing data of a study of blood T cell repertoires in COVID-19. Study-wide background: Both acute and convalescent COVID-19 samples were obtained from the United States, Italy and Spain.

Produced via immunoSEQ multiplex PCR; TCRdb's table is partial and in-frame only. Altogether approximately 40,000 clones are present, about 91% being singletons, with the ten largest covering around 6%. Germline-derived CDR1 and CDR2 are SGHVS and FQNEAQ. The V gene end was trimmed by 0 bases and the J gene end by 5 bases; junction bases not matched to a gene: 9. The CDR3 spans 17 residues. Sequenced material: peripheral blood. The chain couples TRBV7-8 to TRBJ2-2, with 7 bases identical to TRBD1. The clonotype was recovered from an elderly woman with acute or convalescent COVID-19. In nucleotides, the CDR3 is TGTGCCAGCAGCTTAGCGGGTGTGACAGGGCGGACCGGGGAGCTGTTTTTT. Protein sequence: CASSLAGVTGRTGELFF.